One sample yielded the 2 T cell receptor beta chains listed below, sequenced in a study of blood T cells in healthy people across ages (dated by TCRdb to the mid-2010s). Library generation was performed with 5' RACE. The sequencer was an Illumina HiSeq 2500. A second 7 to 11 cycle PCR used a sample-barcoded 5' primer and a J-beta primer mix. TCRdb took the public reads, trimmed them with fastp at Q25, ran MiXCR for clone calling and kept in-frame beta chains. Records with the same CDR3 protein are collapsed into one entry carrying the most frequent genes and DNA. In this sample the table shows under 1,100,000 distinct CDR3 sequences, approximately 25% of which occur a single time. The ten largest clonotypes hold around 0.7% of the sample. The same sample was also used in a study of T cells of mothers and their children.

The sequencing sample was made of blood. The receptors stem from a girl aged 2 to 10 in good health.

The chain is built from TRBV20-1 and TRBJ1-2, with no clear D. Trimming took off 5 bases at V and 6 bases at J, with 19 bases between the two ends. This CDR3 is 14 amino acids long. Germline V gives CDR1 DFQATT, CDR2 SNEGSKA (reference sequence). The CDR3 region is CSALETNKGHGYTF. In DNA, the CDR3 is TGCAGTGCTCTCGAAACTAACAAGGGCCATGGCTACACCTTC.

In its sample, this clonotype was seen a few times. J is TRBJ1-1 and V is TRBV20-1; no clear D gene. The CDR3 extends over 14 amino acids. CDR1 is DFQATT and CDR2 is SNEGSKA in the germline V gene (reference sequence). V was trimmed by 1 base and J by 1 base, leaving 10 bases between them. This CDR3 reads CSARVAGTNTEAFF. The CDR3 DNA follows: TGCAGTGCTAGAGTAGCGGGCACGAACACTGAAGCTTTCTTT.